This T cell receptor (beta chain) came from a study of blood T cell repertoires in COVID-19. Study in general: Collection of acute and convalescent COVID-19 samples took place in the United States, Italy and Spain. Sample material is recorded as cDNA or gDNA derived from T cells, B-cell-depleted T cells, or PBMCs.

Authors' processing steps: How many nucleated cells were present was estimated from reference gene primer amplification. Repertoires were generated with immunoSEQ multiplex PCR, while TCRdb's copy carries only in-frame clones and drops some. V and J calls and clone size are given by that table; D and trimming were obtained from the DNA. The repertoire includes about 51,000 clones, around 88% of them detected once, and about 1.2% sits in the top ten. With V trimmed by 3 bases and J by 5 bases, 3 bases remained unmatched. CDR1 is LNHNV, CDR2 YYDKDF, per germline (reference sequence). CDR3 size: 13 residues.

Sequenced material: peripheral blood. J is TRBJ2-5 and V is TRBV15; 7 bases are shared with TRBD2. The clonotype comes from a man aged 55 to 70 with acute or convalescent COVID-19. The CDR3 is CATSSSGGETQYF. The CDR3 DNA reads TGTGCCACCAGCAGTTCCGGGGGGGAGACCCAGTACTTC.